These T cell receptor beta chains were read from a single sample in a study of glioma-infiltrating T cells after dendritic cell vaccination. Assay used: immunoSEQ multiplex PCR; TCRdb lists only in-frame clones, some missing. The sample has 45,000 to 60,000 clones, around 83% seen once; the top ten hold approximately 14%. This specimen was blood, taken after dendritic cell vaccination. The receptors were gathered from a human donor with glioblastoma. Both conserved end residues are part of each CDR3. Each record gives: CDR3 DNA, CDR3 protein, J gene, V gene, D gene, clone size. A D gene is named only where the DNA matches it firmly. Rows may omit the clone size; those that give it use once, few, many or a size class.

CDR3 DNA: TGTGCCAGCAAGGGACAGGGGGCTAATGAGCAGTTCTTC
CDR3 protein: CASKGQGANEQFF
J gene: TRBJ2-1
V gene: TRBV2
D gene: TRBD1
clone size: .

CDR3 DNA: TGCGCCAGCAGCTTGGGTGGGACAGGCACCTACGAGCAGTACTTC
CDR3 protein: CASSLGGTGTYEQYF
J gene: TRBJ2-7
V gene: TRBV5-1
D gene: TRBD1
clone size: .

CDR3 DNA: TGTGCCAGTAGTGGACAGGGTTACGAGCAGTACTTC
CDR3 protein: CASSGQGYEQYF
J gene: TRBJ2-7
V gene: TRBV19
D gene: TRBD1
clone size: .

CDR3 DNA: TGTGCCAGCAGTCTGGACAGGGGTTTTGGTCAGCCCCAGCATTTT
CDR3 protein: CASSLDRGFGQPQHF
J gene: TRBJ1-5
V gene: TRBV2
D gene: TRBD1
clone size: .

CDR3 DNA: TGTGCCAGCAGTTCAACAGGGGGGAACACTGAAGCTTTCTTT
CDR3 protein: CASSSTGGNTEAFF
J gene: TRBJ1-1
V gene: TRBV7-9
D gene: TRBD1
clone size: .

CDR3 DNA: TGTGCCAGCAGTTACAAGCCCGGTAATGAAAAACTGTTTTTT
CDR3 protein: CASSYKPGNEKLFF
J gene: TRBJ1-4
V gene: TRBV6-5
D gene: .
clone size: .

CDR3 DNA: TGTGCCAGCAGTGACACAGGGGGCACTGAAGCTTTCTTT
CDR3 protein: CASSDTGGTEAFF
J gene: TRBJ1-1
V gene: TRBV6-4
D gene: TRBD1
clone size: .

CDR3 DNA: TGCGCCAGCACTTTGTGGACAGGGGATGAAAAACTGTTTTTT
CDR3 protein: CASTLWTGDEKLFF
J gene: TRBJ1-4
V gene: TRBV5-1
D gene: TRBD1
clone size: .

CDR3 DNA: TGTGCCAGCAGCCATAAGGGGGCAGTTGAGCAGTTCTTC
CDR3 protein: CASSHKGAVEQFF
J gene: TRBJ2-1
V gene: TRBV7-9
D gene: TRBD1
clone size: .

CDR3 DNA: TGCGCCAGCAGCCAAGCACCTAGCGGGGGGGGCACAGATACGCAGTATTTT
CDR3 protein: CASSQAPSGGGTDTQYF
J gene: TRBJ2-3
V gene: TRBV4-1
D gene: TRBD2
clone size: .

CDR3 DNA: TGCGCCAGCAGCTACGAGTTTACAGATACGCAGTATTTT
CDR3 protein: CASSYEFTDTQYF
J gene: TRBJ2-3
V gene: TRBV5-1
D gene: .
clone size: .

CDR3 DNA: TGTGCCAGCAGCCCCTACCCTCCGGGACAGGGTCAATACGAGCAGTACTTC
CDR3 protein: CASSPYPPGQGQYEQYF
J gene: TRBJ2-7
V gene: TRBV7-9
D gene: TRBD1
clone size: .

CDR3 DNA: TGCGCCAGCAGGCAAAGGGGGCAGGGGTATGGCTACACCTTC
CDR3 protein: CASRQRGQGYGYTF
J gene: TRBJ1-2
V gene: TRBV4-1
D gene: TRBD1
clone size: .

CDR3 DNA: TGCAGCGTGAAACCCCGGACAGGGGATGAGCAGTTCTTC
CDR3 protein: CSVKPRTGDEQFF
J gene: TRBJ2-1
V gene: TRBV29-1
D gene: TRBD1
clone size: .

CDR3 DNA: TGTGCCTGGAGTCCCCCGGGGGGAGATACGCAGTATTTT
CDR3 protein: CAWSPPGGDTQYF
J gene: TRBJ2-3
V gene: TRBV30
D gene: TRBD2
clone size: .

CDR3 DNA: TGTGCCAGCAGTTCAGTAGCGGGGGGAGTAGGAGAGCAGTTCTTC
CDR3 protein: CASSSVAGGVGEQFF
J gene: TRBJ2-1
V gene: TRBV7-6
D gene: TRBD2
clone size: .

CDR3 DNA: TGTGCCAGCAGTGAGTTCCAGGGGGCAGGCTCTAACTATGGCTACACCTTC
CDR3 protein: CASSEFQGAGSNYGYTF
J gene: TRBJ1-2
V gene: TRBV25-1
D gene: TRBD1
clone size: .

CDR3 DNA: TGCGCCAGCAGCTGGGGCGGACAGTCCTTCTCCTACGAGCAGTACTTC
CDR3 protein: CASSWGGQSFSYEQYF
J gene: TRBJ2-7
V gene: TRBV5-1
D gene: .
clone size: .

CDR3 DNA: TGTGCCAGTAGTGCAGGGACAGGGGGTTCCGGGGAGCTGTTTTTT
CDR3 protein: CASSAGTGGSGELFF
J gene: TRBJ2-2
V gene: TRBV19
D gene: TRBD1
clone size: .

CDR3 DNA: TGTGCCAGCAGCTTAACAGACACTGAAGCTTTCTTT
CDR3 protein: CASSLTDTEAFF
J gene: TRBJ1-1
V gene: TRBV7-9
D gene: .
clone size: once

CDR3 DNA: TGCGCCAGCAGCTTGGCCCAGGGAAACACCGGGGAGCTGTTTTTT
CDR3 protein: CASSLAQGNTGELFF
J gene: TRBJ2-2
V gene: TRBV5-1
D gene: .
clone size: .

CDR3 DNA: TGTGCCAGTAGTCCCCTAGCGGAGCGCACAGATACGCAGTATTTT
CDR3 protein: CASSPLAERTDTQYF
J gene: TRBJ2-3
V gene: TRBV19
D gene: TRBD2
clone size: .

CDR3 DNA: TGTGCCAGGGAGGGGGACAGGGCCTACGAGCAGTACTTC
CDR3 protein: CAREGDRAYEQYF
J gene: TRBJ2-7
V gene: TRBV2
D gene: TRBD1
clone size: .

CDR3 DNA: TGCGCCAGCAGCCTCGGAGGGAGCCCCTCAGACTTC
CDR3 protein: CASSLGGSPSDF
J gene: TRBJ2-7
V gene: TRBV5-1
D gene: .
clone size: .

CDR3 DNA: TGTGCCATCAGTGAGCCGACAGGAGCCTACGAGCAGTACTTC
CDR3 protein: CAISEPTGAYEQYF
J gene: TRBJ2-7
V gene: TRBV10-3
D gene: .
clone size: .

CDR3 DNA: TGTGCCTGGAGTCCGGGTTGGAATGAGCAGTTCTTC
CDR3 protein: CAWSPGWNEQFF
J gene: TRBJ2-1
V gene: TRBV30
D gene: .
clone size: .

CDR3 DNA: TGTGCCAGCAGCTTATCCGGCACAGATACGCAGTATTTT
CDR3 protein: CASSLSGTDTQYF
J gene: TRBJ2-3
V gene: TRBV11-2
D gene: .
clone size: .

CDR3 DNA: TGTGCCAGTAGTCCGGGGACAGATAATTTCCAAGAGACCCAGTACTTC
CDR3 protein: CASSPGTDNFQETQYF
J gene: TRBJ2-5
V gene: TRBV19
D gene: TRBD1
clone size: .

CDR3 DNA: TGCGCCAGCAGCTCTCTGGAGTACAATGAGCAGTTCTTC
CDR3 protein: CASSSLEYNEQFF
J gene: TRBJ2-1
V gene: TRBV5-1
D gene: .
clone size: .

CDR3 DNA: TGTGCCAGCAGCCGCGGACTAGCGGGGGGGAGGCAGTTCTTC
CDR3 protein: CASSRGLAGGRQFF
J gene: TRBJ2-1
V gene: TRBV14
D gene: TRBD2
clone size: .

CDR3 DNA: TGCGCCAGCAGGGGGGGGGAGAACACTGAAGCTTTCTTT
CDR3 protein: CASRGGENTEAFF
J gene: TRBJ1-1
V gene: TRBV5-1
D gene: .
clone size: .

CDR3 DNA: TGTGCCACCAGCCCGAGGAATACCGGAAACACCATATATTTT
CDR3 protein: CATSPRNTGNTIYF
J gene: TRBJ1-3
V gene: TRBV15
D gene: .
clone size: .

CDR3 DNA: TGCAGTGCGTATGTAGTCGAAAAACTGTTTTTT
CDR3 protein: CSAYVVEKLFF
J gene: TRBJ1-4
V gene: TRBV20-1
D gene: .
clone size: .

CDR3 DNA: TGTGCCATCAGTGAGTCTGGGACAGGGGATCCGAGCAATCAGCCCCAGCATTTT
CDR3 protein: CAISESGTGDPSNQPQHF
J gene: TRBJ1-5
V gene: TRBV10-3
D gene: TRBD1
clone size: .

CDR3 DNA: TGTGCCAGCAGCTTAGGGGGATGGGAGTATGGCTACACCTTC
CDR3 protein: CASSLGGWEYGYTF
J gene: TRBJ1-2
V gene: TRBV7-2
D gene: .
clone size: .

CDR3 DNA: TGTGCCAGTAGTCTATCCCGGGTAGGGGACACTGAAGCTTTCTTT
CDR3 protein: CASSLSRVGDTEAFF
J gene: TRBJ1-1
V gene: TRBV19
D gene: .
clone size: .

CDR3 DNA: TGCGCCAGCAGCTTGGACAGGGGCGCAGGCGGGGAGCTGTTTTTT
CDR3 protein: CASSLDRGAGGELFF
J gene: TRBJ2-2
V gene: TRBV5-1
D gene: TRBD1
clone size: once

CDR3 DNA: TGTGCCAGCAGTGAGAGGACTAGCGGAGGGACCCAGTACTTC
CDR3 protein: CASSERTSGGTQYF
J gene: TRBJ2-5
V gene: TRBV2
D gene: TRBD2
clone size: .

CDR3 DNA: TGCGCCAGCAGCCGACCGGGAGTCTACAATGAGCAGTTCTTC
CDR3 protein: CASSRPGVYNEQFF
J gene: TRBJ2-1
V gene: TRBV5-1
D gene: .
clone size: .

CDR3 DNA: TGCGCCAGCAGCCAAGTCGAGGCAGCCATAAACTATGGCTACACCTTC
CDR3 protein: CASSQVEAAINYGYTF
J gene: TRBJ1-2
V gene: TRBV4-1
D gene: .
clone size: once

CDR3 DNA: TGTGCCAGCAAGCGCAGGGAATCCAATGAAAAACTGTTTTTT
CDR3 protein: CASKRRESNEKLFF
J gene: TRBJ1-4
V gene: TRBV6-5
D gene: .
clone size: .

CDR3 DNA: TGCGCCAGCAGCTTGATTACAGGGAAAGGAAACACCATATATTTT
CDR3 protein: CASSLITGKGNTIYF
J gene: TRBJ1-3
V gene: TRBV5-1
D gene: .
clone size: few

CDR3 DNA: TGCGCCAGCAGCCAAGACCCCAGGGGAGGCACAGATACGCAGTATTTT
CDR3 protein: CASSQDPRGGTDTQYF
J gene: TRBJ2-3
V gene: TRBV4-3
D gene: .
clone size: .

CDR3 DNA: TGTGCCAGCAGAAACCGTCCGGCCAGGGACAGGCCTAATGAAAAACTGTTTTTT
CDR3 protein: CASRNRPARDRPNEKLFF
J gene: TRBJ1-4
V gene: TRBV2
D gene: TRBD1
clone size: .

CDR3 DNA: TGCGCCAGCAGTCTGGGACAAGGCAATCAGCCCCAGCATTTT
CDR3 protein: CASSLGQGNQPQHF
J gene: TRBJ1-5
V gene: TRBV4-1
D gene: .
clone size: .

CDR3 DNA: TGCGCCAGCAGCGGGGGACTAGCGGGAACAGATACGCAGTATTTT
CDR3 protein: CASSGGLAGTDTQYF
J gene: TRBJ2-3
V gene: TRBV5-1
D gene: TRBD2
clone size: .

CDR3 DNA: TGTGCCAGCAGCAGCGGGGGGGCCGAATACGAGCAGTACTTC
CDR3 protein: CASSSGGAEYEQYF
J gene: TRBJ2-7
V gene: TRBV11-3
D gene: TRBD2
clone size: .

CDR3 DNA: TGTGCCAGCAGGAGTGACAATAACTATGGCTACACCTTC
CDR3 protein: CASRSDNNYGYTF
J gene: TRBJ1-2
V gene: TRBV2
D gene: .
clone size: .